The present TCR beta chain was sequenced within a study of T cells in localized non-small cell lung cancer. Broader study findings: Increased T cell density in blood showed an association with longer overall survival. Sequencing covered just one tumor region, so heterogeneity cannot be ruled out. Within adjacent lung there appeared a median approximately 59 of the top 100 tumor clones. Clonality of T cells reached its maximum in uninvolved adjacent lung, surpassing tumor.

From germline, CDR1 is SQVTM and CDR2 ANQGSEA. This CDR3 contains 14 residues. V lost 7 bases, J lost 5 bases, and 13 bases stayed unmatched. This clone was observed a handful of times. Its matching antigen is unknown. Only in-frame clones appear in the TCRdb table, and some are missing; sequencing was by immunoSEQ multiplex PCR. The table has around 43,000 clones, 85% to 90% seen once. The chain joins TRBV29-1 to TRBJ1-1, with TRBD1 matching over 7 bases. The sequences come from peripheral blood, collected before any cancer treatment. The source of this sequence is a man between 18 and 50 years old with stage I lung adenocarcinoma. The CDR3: CSALGDRVATEAFF. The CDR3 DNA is TGCAGCGCCCTGGGCGACAGGGTCGCGACTGAAGCTTTCTTT.